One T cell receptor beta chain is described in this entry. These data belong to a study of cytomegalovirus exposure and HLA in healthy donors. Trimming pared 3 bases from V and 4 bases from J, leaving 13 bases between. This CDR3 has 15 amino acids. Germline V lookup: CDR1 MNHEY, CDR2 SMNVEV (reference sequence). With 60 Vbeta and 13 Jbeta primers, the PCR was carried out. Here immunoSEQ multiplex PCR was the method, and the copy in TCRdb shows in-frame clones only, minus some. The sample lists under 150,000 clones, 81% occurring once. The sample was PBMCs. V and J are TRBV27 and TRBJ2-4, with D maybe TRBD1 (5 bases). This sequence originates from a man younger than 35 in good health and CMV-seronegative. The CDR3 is CASSFRVGAKNIQYF. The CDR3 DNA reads TGTGCCAGCAGTTTTAGGGTTGGGGCAAAAAACATTCAGTACTTC.